The 20 T cell receptor beta chains in this list originate from one sample, sequenced in a study of blood T cell repertoires in COVID-19. TCRdb keeps only in-frame clones here, not all; method: immunoSEQ multiplex PCR. The data contain a few hundred thousand clones, approximately 82% of them singletons. The sample was peripheral blood. All receptors derive from a man in his fifties or sixties who had recovered from COVID-19.

The table lists this clone with a few counts. The rearrangement uses TRBV4-1 and TRBJ1-2; 10 bases agree with TRBD1. The germline V gene has CDR1 MGHRA and CDR2 YSYEKL. The CDR3 loop spans 13 amino acids. Germline trimming cut 1 base from V and 7 bases from J; bases unmatched to any gene: 0. This CDR3 is CASSQGTGGGYTF. CDR3 in DNA: TGCGCCAGCAGCCAAGGGACAGGGGGTGGCTACACCTTC.

This chain joins TRBV9 and TRBJ2-2; 9 bases match TRBD2. J gave up 7 bases and V 0 bases, and 4 bases lay outside the gene matches. CDR1 is SGDLS, CDR2 YYNGEE, per germline. The CDR3 runs 15 residues. The DNA of the CDR3 is TGTGCCAGCAGCGTAGCGACTAGCGGTAACGGGGAGCTGTTTTTT. Residues: CASSVATSGNGELFF.

The chain employs TRBV12-3 or TRBV12-4 and TRBJ2-7; possibly TRBD1 for D (5 bases). V lost 3 bases to trimming and J lost 5 bases, with 11 bases between them. The CDR3 covers 13 residues. CDR3: CASSFGVGDEQYF. The CDR3 DNA reads TGTGCCAGCAGTTTTGGGGTAGGGGACGAGCAGTACTTC.

This sequence joins TRBV6-1 and TRBJ1-1; no definite D call. Germline V gene lookup returns CDR1 MNHNS and CDR2 SASEGT. V shed 0 bases and J shed 3 bases, with 11 bases lying between them. The CDR3 covers 15 residues. CDR3 DNA sequence: TGTGCCAGCAGTGAAGCGGGCAGAGTATACACTGAAGCTTTCTTT. It specifies CASSEAGRVYTEAFF.

The chain has TRBV4-2 and TRBJ2-1; the D is unclear. V was trimmed by 2 bases and J by 4 bases, leaving 6 bases between them. Germline CDR1 and CDR2: LGHNA and YNFKEQ. CDR3 length equals 13 residues. The CDR3: CASSQFSYNEQFF. The CDR3 DNA is TGTGCCAGCAGCCAATTTTCTTACAATGAGCAGTTCTTC.

The V and J genes are TRBV6-1 and TRBJ2-3, with a tentative D call TRBD2 (5 bases). The CDR3 is 15 amino acids. Trimming took 2 bases from V and 2 from J, leaving 11 bases between them. Germline values: CDR1 MNHNS, CDR2 SASEGT. CDR3 bases: TGTGCCAGCAGTGAATCTAGCTGGCCCACAGATACGCAGTATTTT. Residues: CASSESSWPTDTQYF.

The rearrangement links TRBV28 to TRBJ2-7; TRBD2 aligns across 10 bases. The CDR3 has 16 residues. Per germline, CDR1 MDHEN and CDR2 SYDVKM. V trimming: 4 bases; J trimming: 1 base; junction bases outside the gene matches: 7. The CDR3 region is CASSSIASGGSYEQYF. CDR3 sequence (DNA): TGTGCCAGCAGTTCGATAGCTAGCGGGGGTTCCTACGAGCAGTACTTC.

This sequence joins TRBV4-1 and TRBJ2-1, with 9 bases that match TRBD1. Per the germline V gene, CDR1 is MGHRA and CDR2 is YSYEKL. Trimming at V came to 0 bases and at J to 6 bases, leaving 12 bases not matched to a gene. The CDR3 is 18 amino acids. The CDR3 nucleotides are TGCGCCAGCAGCCAAGAGGGCCACACAGGGGGCGCAACCAATGAGCAGTTCTTC. Amino acid sequence: CASSQEGHTGGATNEQFF.

The genes are TRBV5-1 and TRBJ1-2; 7 positions match TRBD1. This CDR3 has 13 residues. Germline lookup yields CDR1 SGHRS and CDR2 YFSETQ. V shed 4 bases and J 7 bases; nucleotides not matched to a gene: 7. CDR3 coding DNA: TGCGCCAGCAGCCTCTCAGGGGGAAGTGGCTACACCTTC. It encodes CASSLSGGSGYTF.

J is TRBJ2-5 and V is TRBV7-7; 8 bases are shared with TRBD1. After removal of 4 bases from V and 5 bases from J, the junction contained 6 bases not matched to a gene. This CDR3 is built from 14 residues. Per the germline V gene, CDR1 is SSHAT and CDR2 is FNYEAQ (reference sequence). In DNA form, the CDR3 reads TGTGCCAGCAGCTCAGACAGGGGCGTGGAGACCCAGTACTTC. Its protein is CASSSDRGVETQYF.

The rearrangement joins TRBV30 to TRBJ1-3; possible D gene TRBD1, 6 bases. Between the trimmed V and J ends, which lost 3 bases and 2 bases, there was a span of 8 bases. This CDR3 has 13 amino acids. Looked up from germline, CDR1 is GTSNPN and CDR2 is SVGIG (reference sequence). CDR3 loop: CAWSRTAGNTIYF. The CDR3 nucleotides read TGTGCCTGGAGCCGGACAGCTGGAAACACCATATATTTT.

There are many counts of this clone. The gene calls are TRBV7-8 and TRBJ2-7, with 7 nucleotides matching TRBD1. V gave up 5 bases and J gave up 7 bases; unmatched junction bases: 8. Germline CDR1 reads SGHVS; CDR2 reads FQNEAQ. This CDR3 spans 13 amino acids. In DNA form, the CDR3 reads TGTGCCAGCAGCCGAACAGGGGAGCGGGAGCAGTACTTC. This encodes CASSRTGEREQYF.

The chain links TRBV5-1 to TRBJ1-2; perhaps TRBD1 as D (6 bases). Germline values: CDR1 SGHRS, CDR2 YFSETQ. Trimming left V 5 bases short and J 4 bases short, with 15 bases between. The CDR3 has 14 residues. The CDR3 reads CASRRDKAGYGYTF. CDR3 sequence (DNA): TGCGCCAGCAGGAGGGACAAAGCTGGCTATGGCTACACCTTC.

This chain uses TRBV25-1 with TRBJ1-2, with 8 bases lining up with TRBD1. With 1 base clipped from V and 6 bases from J, the junction kept 7 bases outside the gene matches. This CDR3 comprises 15 residues. Germline-derived CDR1 and CDR2 are MGHDK and SYGVNS. CDR3 amino acids: CASSESRTGMNGYTF. The CDR3 region has the DNA TGTGCCAGCAGTGAATCTCGGACAGGGATGAATGGCTACACCTTC.

The chain links TRBV5-8 to TRBJ2-1; 12 nucleotides match TRBD2. Germline CDR1 reads SGHTS; CDR2 reads YDEGEE. The trim removed 1 base at V and 9 bases at J, leaving 5 bases unmatched. The length of the CDR3 is 15 residues. The CDR3 sequence is CASSLRTSGTGEQFF. Here the CDR3 DNA reads TGTGCCAGCAGCTTGAGGACTAGCGGGACCGGTGAGCAGTTCTTC.

This rearrangement joins TRBV7-8 to TRBJ1-3, with 10 bases matching TRBD1. J was trimmed by 7 bases and V by 4 bases; bases with no gene match: 7. The CDR3 runs to 15 residues. Germline V gives CDR1 SGHVS, CDR2 FQNEAQ. As DNA, the CDR3 is TGTGCCAGCAGCTCAACTGGGGGACAGGGGAACACCATATATTTT. Its translation is CASSSTGGQGNTIYF.

This clone was observed a handful of times. J is TRBJ2-1 and V is TRBV10-3, with 9 bases fitting TRBD2. The CDR3 covers 18 residues. The germline V gene has CDR1 ENHRY and CDR2 SYGVKD. Germline trimming cut 4 bases from V and 7 bases from J; bases unmatched to any gene: 17. This CDR3 reads CAISGKPAGGFPANEQFF. Here the CDR3 DNA reads TGTGCCATCAGTGGTAAACCAGCGGGAGGATTCCCTGCAAATGAGCAGTTCTTC.

The rearrangement joins TRBV5-5 to TRBJ2-7, with D uncertain. CDR1 is SGHKS, CDR2 YYEKEE, per germline (reference sequence). The V end lost 3 bases, the J end lost 4 bases, and 14 bases lay between the germline ends. The CDR3 is 14 amino acids. The CDR3 is CASSSPGFPYEQYF. The CDR3 DNA sequence: TGTGCCAGCAGCTCTCCCGGTTTCCCATACGAGCAGTACTTC.

The chain carries TRBV11-2 and TRBJ1-5, with TRBD1 matching 9 bases. Germline V gives CDR1 SGHAT, CDR2 FQNNGV. The CDR3 loop spans 15 amino acids. V trimming: 5 bases; J trimming: 1 base; junction bases outside the gene matches: 3. CDR3 DNA sequence: TGTGCCAGCAGCAGCGACAGGGGGAGCAATCAGCCCCAGCATTTT. It yields the protein CASSSDRGSNQPQHF.

The rearrangement joins TRBV5-4 to TRBJ2-6; D might be TRBD1 (6 bases). Germline CDR1 is SGHNT and CDR2 is YYREEE (reference sequence). This CDR3 contains 17 residues. V lost 4 bases and J 0 bases, leaving 14 bases between the germline ends. The CDR3 here is CASSPRGGFSGANVLTF. The CDR3 region has the DNA TGTGCCAGCAGCCCGAGAGGGGGTTTCTCTGGGGCCAACGTCCTGACTTTC.